The 18 T cell receptor beta chains below come from one sample, sequenced in a study of regulatory and conventional T cells in RAG deficiency. Sequencing used immunoSEQ multiplex PCR; TCRdb keeps in-frame clones, though not all of them. The sample lists about 28,000 clones, around nine tenths seen once, with roughly 0.83% in the top ten. Regulatory T cells were sorted from blood as CD4+ CD25-high CD127-low cells. These same records also appear under a second study, on regulatory T cells. Per that paper: Primers: 52 TRBV forward and 13 TRBJ reverse.

The sample consisted of Tregs sorted from blood. The source is a human donor in good health.

The chain couples TRBV5-1 to TRBJ2-7, with D possibly TRBD1 on 7 matching bases. The CDR3 runs 17 residues. Germline CDR1 reads SGHRS; CDR2 reads YFSETQ. V was trimmed by 0 bases and J by 3 bases, leaving 19 bases between them. CDR3 in amino acids: CASSLAGGQWGLYEQYF. CDR3 nucleotides: TGCGCCAGCAGCTTGGCCGGGGGACAGTGGGGTCTCTACGAGCAGTACTTC.

The gene calls are TRBV11-2 and TRBJ1-3, with D unresolved. With 1 base removed from V and 0 bases from J, the gap between germline ends came to 7 bases. The CDR3 has 15 amino acids. Germline loops: CDR1 SGHAT, CDR2 FQNNGV. The CDR3 DNA is TGTGCCAGCAGCTTAGGCCTTTCCTCTGGAAACACCATATATTTT. It is translated as CASSLGLSSGNTIYF.

The V call is TRBV27, the J call TRBJ1-6; TRBD1 agrees at 8 bases. CDR3 length: 16 amino acids. In germline, CDR1 is MNHEY, CDR2 SMNVEV (reference sequence). The V segment lost 0 bases and the J segment 8 bases; nucleotides outside the gene matches: 6. CDR3 coding DNA: TGTGCCAGCAGTTTATCGAACCAGGGGGCATATTCACCCCTCCACTTT. Translation: CASSLSNQGAYSPLHF.

V is TRBV11-2 and J is TRBJ1-2; 9 bases agree with TRBD1. The J segment lost 4 bases and the V segment lost 5 bases, leaving 5 bases of the junction unmatched. CDR1 is SGHAT and CDR2 is FQNNGV in the germline V gene. The CDR3 runs to 14 residues. The CDR3 nucleotides are TGTGCCAGCAGCCCCCAACAGGGGGCCTATGGCTACACCTTC. Encoded protein: CASSPQQGAYGYTF.

V and J are TRBV7-8 and TRBJ1-3; 10 nucleotides match TRBD1. The ends lost 5 bases at V and 4 bases at J; junction bases unmatched: 14. The CDR3 consists of 18 residues. Germline-derived CDR1 and CDR2 are SGHVS and FQNEAQ. The CDR3 DNA is TGTGCCAGCAGCCCGAATATCGGGACAGGGGTTGCCGGAAACACCATATATTTT. Its protein product is CASSPNIGTGVAGNTIYF.

The CDR3 bases are TGTGCCAGCAGCTTAAGGCCGAGAACTGAAGCTTTCTTT. It encodes CASSLRPRTEAFF. The chain links TRBV7-9 to TRBJ1-1; the D is unclear. Germline V lookup: CDR1 SEHNR, CDR2 FQNEAQ (reference sequence). This CDR3 region has 13 residues. The V end was cut by 2 bases, the J end by 5 bases, with 9 bases between.

This clone is medium-sized by share. The chain has TRBV9 and TRBJ1-2; no reliable D call. With 3 bases removed from V and 4 bases from J, the gap between germline ends came to 16 bases. There are 15 residues in the CDR3. Germline-derived CDR1 and CDR2 are SGDLS and YYNGEE. The CDR3 sequence: CASSGGRVDAYGYTF. CDR3 nucleotides: TGTGCCAGCAGCGGTGGGAGGGTCGATGCCTATGGCTACACCTTC.

V is TRBV25-1 and J is TRBJ2-5; D remains unclear. Germline values: CDR1 MGHDK, CDR2 SYGVNS. V lost 6 bases, J lost 1 base, and 9 bases lay in between. The CDR3 is 13 amino acids. CDR3 region: CASRGGSQETQYF. As DNA, the CDR3 is TGTGCCAGCAGGGGCGGCAGCCAAGAGACCCAGTACTTC.

The chain recombines TRBV6-1 with TRBJ1-1; D unresolved. V lost 6 bases and J lost 1, with 9 bases in between. The CDR3 totals 13 residues. Per germline, CDR1 MNHNS and CDR2 SASEGT. The CDR3 nucleotides read TGTGCCAGCAGGGTTGAGGCGAACACTGAAGCTTTCTTT. Translated: CASRVEANTEAFF.

The chain is built from TRBV5-1 and TRBJ2-3; 10 positions match TRBD2. Germline CDR1 SGHRS, CDR2 YFSETQ. The CDR3 consists of 16 residues. V gave up 2 bases and J gave up 3 bases; unmatched junction bases: 6. The CDR3 protein is CASSFQRGGQTDTQYF. As DNA, the CDR3 is TGCGCCAGCAGCTTTCAGCGGGGGGGACAGACAGATACGCAGTATTTT.

This chain connects TRBV18 to TRBJ2-5; 8 bases are a match to TRBD1. The J call may not be correct, given that the DNA end is closer to TRBJ2-7. The length of the CDR3 is 13 residues. The germline V gene encodes CDR1 KGHSH and CDR2 LQKENI. The CDR3 spells CASSPDRGGEQYF. CDR3 DNA: TGTGCCAGCTCACCCGACAGGGGCGGCGAGCAGTACTTC.

Of note for this clone: A junction boundary mismatches the germline segment, possibly from a read error. CDR3 protein: CASSYSGYSYVYTF. CDR3 in DNA: TGTGCCAGCAGTTACTCGGGGTACTCTTATGTCTACACCTTC. The chain uses TRBV6-6 and TRBJ1-2, with no clear D. This CDR3 contains 14 residues. Germline V gives CDR1 MNHNY, CDR2 SVGAGI (reference sequence).

The chain couples TRBV7-9 to TRBJ1-2, with TRBD1 identical over 7 bases. The J segment lost 4 bases and the V segment lost 4 bases, leaving 9 bases of the junction unmatched. This CDR3 is 15 amino acids long. The germline V gene has CDR1 SEHNR and CDR2 FQNEAQ (reference sequence). CDR3 sequence reads: CASSYSTGPVYGYTF. The CDR3 region has the DNA TGTGCCAGCAGCTATTCGACAGGGCCGGTCTATGGCTACACCTTC.

V and J are TRBV7-9 and TRBJ1-2; D is undetermined. Germline V lookup: CDR1 SEHNR, CDR2 FQNEAQ (reference sequence). V lost 1 base and J 0 bases, leaving 12 bases between the germline ends. This CDR3 contains 16 residues. CDR3 sequence reads: CASSLVQTEANYGYTF. DNA for the CDR3: TGTGCCAGCAGCTTAGTACAGACGGAAGCTAACTATGGCTACACCTTC.

In this sample, this clone turned up once. This chain uses TRBV6-1 with TRBJ2-1; D not resolved. Trimming took off 3 bases at V and 8 bases at J, with 5 bases between the two ends. The CDR3 has 11 residues. Germline assignment: CDR1 MNHNS and CDR2 SASEGT. The CDR3 loop is CASSEFDEQFF. Written as DNA, the CDR3 is TGTGCCAGCAGTGAGTTCGATGAGCAGTTCTTC.

The J gene is TRBJ1-3, the V gene TRBV19; D not certain. V was pared by 7 bases and J by 2 bases, with 6 bases between. The CDR3 sequence is 12 residues long. CDR1 and CDR2 (germline): LNHDA, SQIVND (reference sequence). The CDR3 DNA sequence: TGTGCCAGTATGAACACTGGAAACACCATATATTTT. Its protein is CASMNTGNTIYF. Filled out from reference TRBV19 and TRBJ1-3, the complete variable domain reads DGGITQSPKYLFRKEGQNVTLSCEQNLNHDAMYWYRQDPGQGLRLIYYSQIVNDFQKGDIAEGYSVSREKKESFPLTVTSAQKNPTAFYLCASMNTGNTIYFGEGSWLTVV.

V is TRBV30 and J is TRBJ2-5; 10 nucleotides match TRBD1. The CDR3 runs 14 residues. V gave up 5 bases and J gave up 5 bases; unmatched junction bases: 8. CDR1 and CDR2 (germline): GTSNPN, SVGIG (reference sequence). CDR3 sequence (DNA): TGTGCCTGGGGGACAGGGGATTTCTCGGAGACCCAGTACTTC. This gives the protein CAWGTGDFSETQYF.

This clone occurred a few times. V usage is TRBV19 and J usage is TRBJ1-5, with no clear D. CDR1 is LNHDA and CDR2 is SQIVND in the germline V gene (reference sequence). V was cut by 4 bases and J by 5 bases, with 6 bases left in between. CDR3 length equals 12 residues. CDR3 residues: CASSKGHQPQHF. CDR3 sequence (DNA): TGTGCCAGTAGTAAAGGACATCAGCCCCAGCATTTT.